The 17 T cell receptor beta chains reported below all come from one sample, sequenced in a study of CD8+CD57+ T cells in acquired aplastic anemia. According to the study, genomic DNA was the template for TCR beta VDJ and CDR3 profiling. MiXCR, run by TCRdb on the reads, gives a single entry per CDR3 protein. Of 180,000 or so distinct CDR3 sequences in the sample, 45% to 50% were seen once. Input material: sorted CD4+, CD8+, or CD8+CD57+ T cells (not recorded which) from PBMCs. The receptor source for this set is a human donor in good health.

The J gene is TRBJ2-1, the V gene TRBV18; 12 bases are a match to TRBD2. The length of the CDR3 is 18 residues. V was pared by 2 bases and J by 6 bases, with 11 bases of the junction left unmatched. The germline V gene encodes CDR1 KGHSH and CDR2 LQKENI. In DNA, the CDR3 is TGTGCCAGCTCACCAGGGATTCTAGCGGGAGGGTTGACCAATGAGCAGTTCTTC. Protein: CASSPGILAGGLTNEQFF.

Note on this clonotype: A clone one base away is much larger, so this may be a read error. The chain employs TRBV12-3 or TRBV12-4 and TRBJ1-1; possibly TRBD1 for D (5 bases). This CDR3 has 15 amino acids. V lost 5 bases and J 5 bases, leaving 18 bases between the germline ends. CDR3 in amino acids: CASSQTLKGRTEAFF. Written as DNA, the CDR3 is TGTGCCAGCAGTCAGACCCTTAAGGGACGTACTGAAGCTTTCTTT.

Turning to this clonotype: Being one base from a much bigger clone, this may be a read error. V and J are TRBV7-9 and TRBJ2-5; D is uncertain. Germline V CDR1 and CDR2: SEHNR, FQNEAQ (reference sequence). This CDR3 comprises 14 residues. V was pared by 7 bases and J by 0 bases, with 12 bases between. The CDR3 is CASNVGPYQETQYF. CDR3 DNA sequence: TGTGCCAGCAACGTTGGACCTTACCAAGAGACCCAGTACTTC.

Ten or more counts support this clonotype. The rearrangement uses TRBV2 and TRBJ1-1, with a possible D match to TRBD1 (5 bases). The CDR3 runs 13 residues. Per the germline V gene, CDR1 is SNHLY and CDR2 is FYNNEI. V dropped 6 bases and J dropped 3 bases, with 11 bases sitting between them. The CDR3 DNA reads TGTGCCAGCAGCCTACTCAGGGACACTGAAGCTTTCTTT. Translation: CASSLLRDTEAFF.

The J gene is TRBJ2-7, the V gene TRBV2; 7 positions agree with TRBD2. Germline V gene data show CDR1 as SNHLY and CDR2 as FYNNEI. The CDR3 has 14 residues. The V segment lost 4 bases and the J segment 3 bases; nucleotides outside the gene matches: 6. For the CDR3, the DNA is TGTGCCAGCAGTGCTCAAGCGGGACGCTACGAGCAGTACTTC. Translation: CASSAQAGRYEQYF. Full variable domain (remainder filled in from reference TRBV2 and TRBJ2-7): EPEVTQTPSHQVTQMGQEVILRCVPISNHLYFYWYRQILGQKVEFLVSFYNNEISEKSEIFDDQFSVERPDGSNFTLKIRSTKLEDSAMYFCASSAQAGRYEQYFGPGTRLTVT.

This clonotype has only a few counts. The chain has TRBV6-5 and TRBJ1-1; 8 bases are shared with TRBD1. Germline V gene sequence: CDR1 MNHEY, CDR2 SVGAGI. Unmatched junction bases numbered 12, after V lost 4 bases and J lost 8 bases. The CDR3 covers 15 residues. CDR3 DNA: TGTGCCAGCAGTTTAACCGGGACAGGAGGGATGGAAGCTTTCTTT. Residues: CASSLTGTGGMEAFF.

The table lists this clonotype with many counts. The CDR3 DNA sequence: TGTGCCACCAGTGATGCCGACGGTACCTACGAGCAGTACTTC. Encoded protein: CATSDADGTYEQYF. The gene calls are TRBV24-1 and TRBJ2-7, with D unresolved. The CDR3 totals 14 residues. The ends were cut back, 3 bases at V and 2 bases at J, with 10 bases in the middle. Germline V CDR1 and CDR2: KGHDR, SFDVKD.

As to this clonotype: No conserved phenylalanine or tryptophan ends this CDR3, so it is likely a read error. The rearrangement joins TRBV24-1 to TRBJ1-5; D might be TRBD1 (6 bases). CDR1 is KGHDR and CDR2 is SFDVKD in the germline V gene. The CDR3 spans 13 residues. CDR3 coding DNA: TGTGCCGCCAGTCGACAGGGCAATCAGCCCCAGCATCTT. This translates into CAASRQGNQPQHL.

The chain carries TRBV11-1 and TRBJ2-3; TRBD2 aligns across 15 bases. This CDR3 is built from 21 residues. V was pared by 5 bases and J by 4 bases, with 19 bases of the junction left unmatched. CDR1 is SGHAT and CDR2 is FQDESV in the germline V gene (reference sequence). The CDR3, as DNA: TGTGCCAGCAGCAGTAGGCGGATGCGGACTAGCGGGAGGGACGCCCCAGATACGCAGTATTTT. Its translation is CASSSRRMRTSGRDAPDTQYF. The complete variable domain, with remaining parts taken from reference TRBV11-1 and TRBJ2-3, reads EAEVAQSPRYKITEKSQAVAFWCDPISGHATLYWYRQILGQGPELLVQFQDESVVDDSQLPKDRFSAERLKGVDSTLKIQPAELGDSAMYLCASSSRRMRTSGRDAPDTQYFGPGTRLTVL.

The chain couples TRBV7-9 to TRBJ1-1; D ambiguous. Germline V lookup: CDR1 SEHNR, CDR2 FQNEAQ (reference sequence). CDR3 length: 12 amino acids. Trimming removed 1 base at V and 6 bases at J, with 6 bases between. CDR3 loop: CASSLEVAEAFF. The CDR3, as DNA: TGTGCCAGCAGCTTAGAAGTCGCTGAAGCTTTCTTT.

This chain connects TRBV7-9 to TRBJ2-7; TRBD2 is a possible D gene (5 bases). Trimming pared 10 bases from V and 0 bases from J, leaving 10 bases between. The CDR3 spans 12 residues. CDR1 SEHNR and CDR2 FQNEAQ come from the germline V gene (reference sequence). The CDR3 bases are TGTGCCACCACCGGAGGCTCCTACGAGCAGTACTTC. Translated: CATTGGSYEQYF.

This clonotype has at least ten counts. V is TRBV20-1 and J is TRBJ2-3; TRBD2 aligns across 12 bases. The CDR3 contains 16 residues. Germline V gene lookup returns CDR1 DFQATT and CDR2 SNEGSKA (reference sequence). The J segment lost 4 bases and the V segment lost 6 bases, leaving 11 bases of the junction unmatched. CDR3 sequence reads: CSAQSSGRAVADTQYF. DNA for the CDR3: TGCAGTGCGCAATCTAGCGGGAGGGCCGTGGCAGATACGCAGTATTTT.

CDR3 nucleotides: TGTGCCTGGAGGGTACAGGAGTATTCACCCCTCCACTTT. Protein sequence: CAWRVQEYSPLHF. The rearrangement uses TRBV30 and TRBJ1-6, with TRBD1 as a possible D gene (5 bases). The CDR3 has 13 residues. The germline V gene has CDR1 GTSNPN and CDR2 SVGIG (reference sequence). V was pared by 3 bases and J by 8 bases, with 11 bases between.

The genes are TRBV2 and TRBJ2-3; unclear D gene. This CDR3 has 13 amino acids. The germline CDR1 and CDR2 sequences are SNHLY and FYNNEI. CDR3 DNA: TGTGCTCCCCGACCGGGTCGCACAGATACGCAGTATTTT. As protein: CAPRPGRTDTQYF.

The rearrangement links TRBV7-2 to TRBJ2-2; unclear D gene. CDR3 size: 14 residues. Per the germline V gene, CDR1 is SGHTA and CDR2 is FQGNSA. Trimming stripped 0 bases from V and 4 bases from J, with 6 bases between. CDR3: CASSLAGITGELFF. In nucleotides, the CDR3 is TGTGCCAGCAGCTTAGCGGGAATCACCGGGGAGCTGTTTTTT. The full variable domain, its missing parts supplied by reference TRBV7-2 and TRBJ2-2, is GAGVSQSPSNKVTEKGKDVELRCDPISGHTALYWYRQSLGQGLEFLIYFQGNSAPDKSGLPSDRFSAERTGGSVSTLTIQRTQQEDSAVYLCASSLAGITGELFFGEGSRLTVL.

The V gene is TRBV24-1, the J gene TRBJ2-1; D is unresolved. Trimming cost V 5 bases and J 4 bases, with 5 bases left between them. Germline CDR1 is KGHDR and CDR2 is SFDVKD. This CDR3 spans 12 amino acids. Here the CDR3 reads CATSAEYNEQFF. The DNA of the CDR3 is TGTGCCACCAGTGCTGAGTACAATGAGCAGTTCTTC.

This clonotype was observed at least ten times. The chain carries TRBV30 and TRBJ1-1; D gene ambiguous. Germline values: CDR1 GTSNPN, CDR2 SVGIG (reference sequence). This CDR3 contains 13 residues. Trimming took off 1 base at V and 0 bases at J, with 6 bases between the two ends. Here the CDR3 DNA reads TGTGCCTGGAGTGCGACGGTGAACACTGAAGCTTTCTTT. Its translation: CAWSATVNTEAFF.